The clone carrying this T cell receptor (beta chain) was recorded at least ten times. Its target is unknown. CDR1 and CDR2 (germline): SGHTA, FQGNSA. V dropped 5 bases and J dropped 1 base, with 11 bases sitting between them. The CDR3 covers 14 residues. TCRdb re-called the reads with MiXCR, one entry per CDR3 protein. The data contain a few hundred thousand distinct CDR3 sequences, approximately 14% of them singletons. The data derive from a study of T cell repertoires in cytomegalovirus infection. Study at large: From public TCR beta signatures came an indication of both CMV infection and matching HLA type.

The study's findings and limits: It was HLA-C-restricted CMV-specific TCR beta clonotypes that dominated the response ex vivo.

The source is a human donor in good health (CMV status not recorded). Some clones in this sample may be carry-over from other donors' samples. The sequenced sample was PBMCs. V and J are TRBV7-2 and TRBJ1-1; D might be TRBD1 (6 bases). The CDR3 DNA sequence: TGTGCCAGCAGCCTCGGACAGCCGAACACTGAAGCTTTCTTT. Its translation: CASSLGQPNTEAFF.